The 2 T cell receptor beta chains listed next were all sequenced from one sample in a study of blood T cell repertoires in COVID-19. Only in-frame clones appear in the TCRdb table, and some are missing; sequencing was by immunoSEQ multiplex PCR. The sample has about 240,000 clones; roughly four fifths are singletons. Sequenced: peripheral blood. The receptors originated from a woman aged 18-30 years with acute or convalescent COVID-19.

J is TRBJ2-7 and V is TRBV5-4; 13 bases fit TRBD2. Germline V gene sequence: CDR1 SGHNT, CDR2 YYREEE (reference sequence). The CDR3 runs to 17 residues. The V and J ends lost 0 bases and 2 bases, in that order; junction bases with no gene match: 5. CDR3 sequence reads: CASSLAPTSGRTYEQYF. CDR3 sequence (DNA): TGTGCCAGCAGCTTGGCACCGACTAGCGGGAGGACCTACGAGCAGTACTTC.

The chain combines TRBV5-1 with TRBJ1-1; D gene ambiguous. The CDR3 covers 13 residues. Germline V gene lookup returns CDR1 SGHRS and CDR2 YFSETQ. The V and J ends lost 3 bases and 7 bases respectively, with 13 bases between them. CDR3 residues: CASSSGWQREAFF. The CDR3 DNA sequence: TGCGCCAGCAGCTCTGGCTGGCAGCGTGAAGCTTTCTTT.